This entry concerns a single T cell receptor (beta chain). Roughly 0.45 to 1 ug RNA was reverse transcribed with random hexamers. The TCR beta CDR3 was amplified by immunoSEQ multiplex PCR across 54 Vbeta, 13 Jbeta. In TCRdb, the immunoSEQ multiplex PCR reads were re-called with MiXCR into one record per CDR3 protein. Of some 170,000 distinct CDR3 sequences listed, approximately 94% are singletons. This sample was included in a study of CD8 T cells in Susac syndrome. The ends were cut back, 2 bases at V and 1 base at J, with 14 bases in the middle. CDR1 is SQVTM and CDR2 is ANQGSEA in the germline V gene. CDR3 length: 15 residues. Sequencing targeted TCR beta in blood CD8+ and CD4+ T cells. Each multiple sclerosis control was a treatment-naive patient with relapsing-remitting disease that was either stable or active.

The rearrangement joins TRBV29-1 to TRBJ1-1, with D perhaps TRBD1 (5 bases). This TCR derives from a human donor with multiple sclerosis. Sample: CD4+ T cells from PBMCs. CDR3: CSVELRGGENTEAFF. CDR3 nucleotides: TGCAGCGTTGAACTGCGTGGGGGGGAGAACACTGAAGCTTTCTTT.